A selection of T cell receptor beta chains follows, all from one sample in a study of molecular identifiers for immune sequencing clone quantification. MiXCR was run by TCRdb on the PCR reads, yielding one entry per CDR3 protein. The profile shows some 590,000 distinct CDR3 sequences, roughly 23% of them singletons. Sequenced input: naive CD8+ T cells from blood, with Jurkat cell RNA spiked in. The receptor set was obtained from a human donor in good health. Some libraries in this study had Jurkat cell RNA spiked in. The conserved cysteine and the conserved F or W are not part of the CDR3 here.

ASRPGQWSMNTEAF	TRBV6-5	TRBJ1-1
ASSLGDWGNQETQY	TRBV5-1	TRBJ2-5
ASSPGSTEAF	TRBV7-9	TRBJ1-1
ASSSGQGRTEAF	TRBV27	TRBJ1-1
SARDFPGQGLGNEQF	TRBV20-1	TRBJ2-1
ASSKPDSGANVLT	TRBV6-2/TRBV6-3	TRBJ2-6
ASSGEATYEQY	TRBV7-9	TRBJ2-7
ARKNPGQPQNSPLH	TRBV10-1	TRBJ1-6
ASSLSIGSGNTIY	TRBV5-6	TRBJ1-3
ASSPVAGGPVDTQY	TRBV6-2/TRBV6-3	TRBJ2-3
ARRRPGGPPQY	TRBV11-2	TRBJ2-5
ASSPGTGTNTEAF	TRBV4-1	TRBJ1-1
ASSIVPRTDGYT	TRBV19	TRBJ1-2